These T cell receptor beta chains were read from a single sample in a study of tumor-infiltrating lymphocytes in oesophageal squamous cell carcinoma. TCRdb itself ran the PCR reads through MiXCR, one entry per CDR3 protein. This table holds more than 9,500 distinct CDR3 sequences, around three fifths found once. The sequencing input was esophageal tumor tissue. The receptors come from a female donor with esophageal squamous cell carcinoma. Both conserved end residues are part of each CDR3. The order of the fields is J gene, CDR3 length, V gene, D gene, clone size, CDR3 DNA, CDR3 protein. A D gene is named only where the DNA matches it firmly. Only part of the rows carry a size: once, few, many, or a class if the clone is expanded.

TRBJ2-1 | 15 | TRBV7-6 | - | - | TGTGCCAGCAGCTTAGCGGGCCGGGAGATGAATGAGCAGTTCTTC | CASSLAGREMNEQFF
TRBJ2-7 | 16 | TRBV7-8 | TRBD2 | few | TGTGCCAGCAGCTATACGACTAGCGGAACCTACAATGAGCAGTACTTC | CASSYTTSGTYNEQYF
TRBJ2-7 | 12 | TRBV10-3 | TRBD1 | many | TGTGCCATCAGGACAGGGGGCAATGAGCAGTACTTC | CAIRTGGNEQYF
TRBJ2-6 | 13 | TRBV28 | - | - | TGTGCCTCGGTCCTCTCTGGGGCCAACGTCCTGACTTTC | CASVLSGANVLTF
TRBJ2-7 | 12 | TRBV7-6 | - | - | TGTGCCAGCAGCTTAGCCCAATACGAGCAGTACTTC | CASSLAQYEQYF
TRBJ2-7 | 14 | TRBV27 | - | many | TGTGCCAGCAGTTTAATCATAGGGGCAGGCGAGCAGTACTTC | CASSLIIGAGEQYF
TRBJ1-4 | 15 | TRBV7-6 | TRBD1 | few | TGTGCCAGCAGCTCCGGGACAGCAACTAATGAAAAACTGTTTTTT | CASSSGTATNEKLFF
TRBJ1-3 | 13 | TRBV28 | TRBD1 | many | TGTGCCAGCCGGAGGGGGCATGGAAACACCATATATTTT | CASRRGHGNTIYF
TRBJ2-7 | 16 | TRBV7-8 | - | few | TGTGCCAGCAGCCAGACCCTGTCGAACCCTTTGAACGAGCAGTACTTC | CASSQTLSNPLNEQYF
TRBJ2-1 | 14 | TRBV14 | - | medium-sized | TGTGCCAGCAGCCACCCCGGTGGGGCCAATGAGCAGTTCTTC | CASSHPGGANEQFF
TRBJ1-1 | 12 | TRBV7-2 | - | - | TGTGCCAGCAGCCGGGACCACTACGAGCAGTACTTT | CASSRDHYEQYF
TRBJ2-1 | 12 | TRBV7-9 | - | - | TGTGCCAGCAGGGAGGAGGAAAGGGGACAGTTCTTC | CASREEERGQFF
TRBJ2-7 | 17 | TRBV7-9 | TRBD2 | many | TGTGCCAGCAGCTTAGCGCGGACGCGGGAGGCCTACAATGAGCAGTACTTC | CASSLARTREAYNEQYF
TRBJ1-5 | 16 | TRBV28 | - | medium-sized | TGTGCCAGCAGGAGTCCGGGACGCTATAGCAATCAGCCCCAGCATTTT | CASRSPGRYSNQPQHF
TRBJ2-1 | 19 | TRBV7-3 | TRBD2 | - | TGTGCCAGCAGCTCAACCGGGACTAGCGGGAGTTTTTTCGGCAATGAGCAGTTCTTC | CASSSTGTSGSFFGNEQFF
TRBJ2-5 | 16 | TRBV7-8 | TRBD2 | large | TGTGCCAGCAGCTTCCCGGGACTAGCGGGAGGAGAGACCCAGTACTTC | CASSFPGLAGGETQYF
TRBJ2-5 | 16 | TRBV11-3 | TRBD2 | once | TGTGCCAGCAGCGCCGGGACTAGCGGGAGTGGGAAGACCCAGTACTTC | CASSAGTSGSGKTQYF
TRBJ2-7 | 12 | TRBV2 | TRBD1 | once | TGTGCCAGCAGTTCGGGACAGGACGAGCAGTACTTC | CASSSGQDEQYF
TRBJ2-5 | 11 | TRBV10-1 | TRBD1 | - | TGTGCCAGCAAAATCCGGGACAGGGCATACTTC | CASKIRDRAYF
TRBJ2-1 | 15 | TRBV5-3 | TRBD2 | - | TGTGCCAGCAGCGTTACCGGGACTAGCTTTAATGAGCAGTTCTTC | CASSVTGTSFNEQFF
TRBJ2-1 | 13 | TRBV6-8 | - | - | TGTGCCAGCAGTTACTCGAGGTTTGGTGAGCAGTTCTTC | CASSYSRFGEQFF
TRBJ2-5 | 15 | TRBV7-2 | TRBD1 | few | TGTGCCAGCAGCTTAGCGACAGGGTTCCAAGAGACCCAGTACTTC | CASSLATGFQETQYF
TRBJ2-7 | 13 | TRBV29-1 | TRBD2 | - | TGCAGCGTTTTGGGACTAGACTCCTACGAGCAGTACTTC | CSVLGLDSYEQYF